What follows describes a single TCR beta chain. Its cognate antigen is unknown. This specimen comes from a study of blood T cells in healthy people across ages. Overall study results and limits: TCR beta diversity tracked closely with naive T cell percentage.

No fewer than 7 million PBMCs went into each sample. PCR was performed a second time for about 7 to 11 cycles using a sample-barcoded 5' primer and a J-beta primer mix. Individual samples furnished no less than 3 million CDR3-containing paired-end reads apiece. TCRdb called the 5' RACE reads again in MiXCR, with one record for every CDR3 protein. The sample gives fewer than 2,000,000 distinct CDR3 sequences, about 31% of which show up once; 10% to 12% is in the top ten. Germline V gene sequence: CDR1 DFQATT, CDR2 SNEGSKA (reference sequence). The V segment lost 5 bases and the J segment 3 bases; nucleotides outside the gene matches: 1. The CDR3 extends over 11 amino acids.

The clonotype comes from a woman aged 25 to 39 in good health. The V gene is TRBV20-1, the J gene TRBJ2-7; 7 bases align to TRBD2. Sequenced input: blood. This CDR3 reads CSAPSGYEQYF. The CDR3 DNA follows: TGCAGTGCTCCTAGCGGCTACGAGCAGTACTTC.